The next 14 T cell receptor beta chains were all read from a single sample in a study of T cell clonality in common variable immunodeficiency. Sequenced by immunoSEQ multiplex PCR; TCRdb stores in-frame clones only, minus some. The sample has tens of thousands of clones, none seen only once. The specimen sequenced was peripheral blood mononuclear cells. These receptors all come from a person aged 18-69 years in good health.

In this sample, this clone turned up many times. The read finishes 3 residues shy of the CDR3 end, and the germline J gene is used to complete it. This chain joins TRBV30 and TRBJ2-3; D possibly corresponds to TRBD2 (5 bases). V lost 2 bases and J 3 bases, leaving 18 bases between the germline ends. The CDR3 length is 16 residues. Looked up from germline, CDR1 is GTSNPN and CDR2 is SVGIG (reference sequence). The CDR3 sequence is CAWSSAGGYGTDTQYF. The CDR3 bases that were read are TGTGCCTGGAGTTCAGCAGGAGGTTATGGTACAGATACG.

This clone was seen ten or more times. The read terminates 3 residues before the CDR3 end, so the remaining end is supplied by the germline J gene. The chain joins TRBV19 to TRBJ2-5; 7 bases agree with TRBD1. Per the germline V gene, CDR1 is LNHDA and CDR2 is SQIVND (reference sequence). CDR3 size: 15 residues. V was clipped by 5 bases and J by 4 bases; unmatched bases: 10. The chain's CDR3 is CASSPGTVFRETQYF. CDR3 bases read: TGTGCCAGTAGTCCCGGGACAGTTTTTCGAGAGACC.

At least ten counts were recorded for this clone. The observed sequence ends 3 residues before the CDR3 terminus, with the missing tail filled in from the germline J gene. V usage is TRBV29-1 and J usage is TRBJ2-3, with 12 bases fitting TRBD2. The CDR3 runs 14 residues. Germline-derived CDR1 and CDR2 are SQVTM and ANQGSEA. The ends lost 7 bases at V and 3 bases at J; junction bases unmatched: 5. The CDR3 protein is CSAIGTSGTDTQYF. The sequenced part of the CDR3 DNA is TGCAGCGCCATTGGGACTAGCGGGACAGATACG.

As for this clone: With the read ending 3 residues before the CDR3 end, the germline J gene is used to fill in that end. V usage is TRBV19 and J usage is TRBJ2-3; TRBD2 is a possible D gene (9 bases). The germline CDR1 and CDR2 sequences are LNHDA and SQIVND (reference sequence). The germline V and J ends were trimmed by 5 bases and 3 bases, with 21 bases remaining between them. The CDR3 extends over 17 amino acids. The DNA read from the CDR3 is TGTGCCAGTAGTCCCAGCGGGGGGCAGGGGGCTACAGATACG. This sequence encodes CASSPSGGQGATDT. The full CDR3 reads CASSPSGGQGATDTQYF.

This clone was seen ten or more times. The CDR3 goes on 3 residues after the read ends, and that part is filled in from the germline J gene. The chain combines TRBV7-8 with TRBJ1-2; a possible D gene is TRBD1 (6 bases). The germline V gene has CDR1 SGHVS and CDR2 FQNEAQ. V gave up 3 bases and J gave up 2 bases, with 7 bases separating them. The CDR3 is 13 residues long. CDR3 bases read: TGTGCCAGCAGCTTCGGACAGAACTATGGC. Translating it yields CASSFGQNYG. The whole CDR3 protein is CASSFGQNYGYTF.

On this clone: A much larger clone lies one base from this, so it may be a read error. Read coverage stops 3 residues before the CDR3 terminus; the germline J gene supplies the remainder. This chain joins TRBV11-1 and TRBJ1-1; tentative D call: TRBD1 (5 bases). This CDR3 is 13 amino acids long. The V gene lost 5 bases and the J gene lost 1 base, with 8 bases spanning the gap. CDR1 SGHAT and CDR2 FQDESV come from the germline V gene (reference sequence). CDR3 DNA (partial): TGTGCCAGCAGCCCCGGACAGAACACTGAA. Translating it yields CASSPGQNTE. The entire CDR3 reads CASSPGQNTEAFF.

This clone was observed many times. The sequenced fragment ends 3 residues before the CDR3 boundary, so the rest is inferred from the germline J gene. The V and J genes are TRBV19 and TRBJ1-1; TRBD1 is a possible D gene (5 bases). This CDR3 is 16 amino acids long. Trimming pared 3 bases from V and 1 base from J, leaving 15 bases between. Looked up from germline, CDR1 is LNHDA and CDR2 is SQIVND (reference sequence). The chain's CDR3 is CASSILLGLPNTEAFF. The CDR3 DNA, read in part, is TGTGCCAGTAGTATCCTGCTGGGGCTTCCGAACACTGAA.

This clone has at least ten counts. This chain's CDR3 is CASSLSGNEQFF. The covered CDR3 bases are TGTGCCAGCAGCTTGAGCGGAAATGAG. The chain has TRBV7-3 and TRBJ2-1, with D maybe TRBD2 (5 bases). Read sequence stops 3 residues before the CDR3 end, and the germline J gene provides the missing end. Trimming pared 3 bases from V and 7 bases from J, leaving 7 bases between. The CDR3 runs to 12 residues. CDR1 is SGHTA and CDR2 is FQGTGA in the germline V gene.

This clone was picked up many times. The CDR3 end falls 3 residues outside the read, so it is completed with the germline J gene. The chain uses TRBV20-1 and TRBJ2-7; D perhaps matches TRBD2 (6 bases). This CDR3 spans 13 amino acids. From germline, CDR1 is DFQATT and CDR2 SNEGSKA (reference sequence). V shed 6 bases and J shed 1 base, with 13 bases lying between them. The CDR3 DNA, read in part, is TGCAGTGCCCCATGGACTAATTCCTACGAG. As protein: CSAPWTNSYE. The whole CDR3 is CSAPWTNSYEQYF.

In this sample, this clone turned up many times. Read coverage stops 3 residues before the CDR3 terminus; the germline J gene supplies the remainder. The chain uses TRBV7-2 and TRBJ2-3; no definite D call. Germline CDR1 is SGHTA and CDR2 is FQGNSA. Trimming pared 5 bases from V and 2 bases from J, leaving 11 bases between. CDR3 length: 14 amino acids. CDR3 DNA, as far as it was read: TGTGCCAGCAGCCCCTATTACGACACAGATACG. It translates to CASSPYYDTDT. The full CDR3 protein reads CASSPYYDTDTQYF.

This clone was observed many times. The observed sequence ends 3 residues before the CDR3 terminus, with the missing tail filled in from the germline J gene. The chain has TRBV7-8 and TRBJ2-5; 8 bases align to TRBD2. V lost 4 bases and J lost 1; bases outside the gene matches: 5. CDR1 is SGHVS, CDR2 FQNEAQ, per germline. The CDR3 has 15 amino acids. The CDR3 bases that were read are TGTGCCAGCAGCTCCCAAGCGGGAGTCCAAGAGACC. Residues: CASSSQAGVQET. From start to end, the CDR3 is CASSSQAGVQETQYF.

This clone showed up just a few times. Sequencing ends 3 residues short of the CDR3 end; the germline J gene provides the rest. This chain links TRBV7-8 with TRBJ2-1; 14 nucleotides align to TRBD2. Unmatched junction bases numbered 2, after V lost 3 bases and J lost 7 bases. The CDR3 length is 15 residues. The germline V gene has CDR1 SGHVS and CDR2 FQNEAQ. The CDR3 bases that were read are TGTGCCAGCAGCTTCGGGACTAGCGGGAGAAATGAG. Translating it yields CASSFGTSGRNE. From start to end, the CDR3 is CASSFGTSGRNEQFF.

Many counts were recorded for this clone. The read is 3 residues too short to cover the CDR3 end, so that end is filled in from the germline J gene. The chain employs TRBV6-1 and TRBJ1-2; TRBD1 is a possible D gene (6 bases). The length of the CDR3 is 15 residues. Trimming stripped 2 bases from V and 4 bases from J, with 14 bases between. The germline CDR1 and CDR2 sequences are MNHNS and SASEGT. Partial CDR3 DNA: TGTGCCAGCAGTGAAAACAGGGTCCTGAGCTATGGC. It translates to CASSENRVLSYG. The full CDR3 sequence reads CASSENRVLSYGYTF.

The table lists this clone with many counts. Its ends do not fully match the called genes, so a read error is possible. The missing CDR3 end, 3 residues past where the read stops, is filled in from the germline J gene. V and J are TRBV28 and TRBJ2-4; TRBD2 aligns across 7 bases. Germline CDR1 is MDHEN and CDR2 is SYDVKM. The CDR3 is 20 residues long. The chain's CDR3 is CASSLSRSGDARSQNNIQYF. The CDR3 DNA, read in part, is TGTGCCAGCAGCTTATCGCGGAGCGGGGACGCACGTTCCCAAAATAACATT.